This T cell receptor (beta chain) emerged from a study of T cells in women clearing cervical HPV infection. Whole-study findings and limits: Cases and controls were distinguished at AUC approximately 0.81 by richness and V genes.

Genomic DNA, averaging approximately 1,200 ng per sample, yielded TCR beta CDR3 via immunoSEQ. Sequenced by immunoSEQ multiplex PCR; TCRdb stores in-frame clones only, minus some. The table gives more than 15,000 clones; the top ten clones make up approximately 15% of it. CDR3 length equals 15 residues. The germline V gene has CDR1 SNHLY and CDR2 FYNNEI. V was shortened by 3 bases and J by 4 bases, with 13 bases between the two germline ends. Turning to this clone: As yet, its antigen is unknown. The read terminates 3 residues ahead of where the CDR3 ends, so the germline J gene completes it.

The chain uses TRBV2 and TRBJ1-5, with a possible D match to TRBD1 (6 bases). The sequence came from a woman aged 18-69 years with a cervical HPV16 infection that either progressed to CIN3+ or cleared (not recorded which). Sequenced sample: blood buffy coat. The CDR3 DNA, read in part, is TGTGCCAGCAGTGATGGTCAAGGGGGAAATCAGCCC. Translating it yields CASSDGQGGNQP. The complete CDR3 sequence is CASSDGQGGNQPQHF.